This TCR beta chain came from a study of T cells after posttransplantation cyclophosphamide. Cyclophosphamide on days +3 and +4 followed busulfan-fludarabine conditioning and a marrow graft. Libraries were prepared by immunoSEQ multiplex PCR; TCRdb keeps only in-frame clonotypes and omits some of them. The sample records 8,000 or so clones, 85% to 90% being singletons. The sample here was CD4+ T cells sorted from blood, taken 1404 days after allogeneic stem cell transplant with posttransplant cyclophosphamide. This TCR was recovered from a female patient aged 50-60 years who received an allogeneic stem cell transplant from a related donor, was CMV-positive, and had no GVHD. T cells may partly derive from the graft donor.

CDR3 protein: CASGPGGGTDTQYF. The DNA for the CDR3 is TGTGCTAGTGGCCCAGGGGGCGGCACAGATACGCAGTATTTT. The chain combines TRBV12-5 with TRBJ2-3, with TRBD1 matching 8 bases. Trimming at V came to 6 bases and at J to 1 base, leaving 3 bases not matched to a gene. The V gene's germline CDR1 is LGHNT and CDR2 FRNRAP. CDR3 length: 14 residues.